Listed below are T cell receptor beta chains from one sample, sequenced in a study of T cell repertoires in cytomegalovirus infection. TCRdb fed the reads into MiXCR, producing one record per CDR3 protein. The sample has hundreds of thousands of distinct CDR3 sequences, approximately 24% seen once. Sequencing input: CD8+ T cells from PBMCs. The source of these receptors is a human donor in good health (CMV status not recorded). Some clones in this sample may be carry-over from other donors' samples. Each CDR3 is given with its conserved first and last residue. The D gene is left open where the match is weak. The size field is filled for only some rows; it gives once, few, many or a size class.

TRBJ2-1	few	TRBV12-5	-	CASGLGGEQFF	TGTGCTAGTGGTTTGGGGGGTGAGCAGTTCTTC
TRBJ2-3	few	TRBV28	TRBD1	CASSPTGTGHTDTQYF	TGTGCCAGCAGTCCGACCGGGACAGGGCACACAGATACGCAGTATTTT
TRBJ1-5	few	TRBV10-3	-	CAIKGNPREPQHF	TGTGCCATCAAGGGAAATCCGCGGGAACCCCAGCATTTT
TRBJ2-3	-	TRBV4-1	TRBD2	CASSQPERGITDTQYF	TGCGCCAGCAGCCAACCAGAGCGGGGGATCACAGATACGCAGTATTTT
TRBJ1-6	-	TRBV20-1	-	CSARDLFSSPLHF	TGCAGTGCTAGAGATCTATTCTCTTCACCCCTCCACTTT
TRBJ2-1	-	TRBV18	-	CANSSGNEQFF	TGTGCCAACTCAAGCGGAAATGAGCAGTTCTTC
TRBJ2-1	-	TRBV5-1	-	CASSLGAPSYNEQFF	TGCGCCAGCAGCTTGGGTGCGCCCTCCTACAATGAGCAGTTCTTC
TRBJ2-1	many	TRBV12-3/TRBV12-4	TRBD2	CASSLGGGSYNEQFF	TGTGCCAGCAGTTTGGGCGGGGGCTCCTACAATGAGCAGTTCTTC
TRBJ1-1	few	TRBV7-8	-	CASSLTYRGHTEAFF	TGTGCCAGCAGTCTCACTTATCGGGGGCATACTGAAGCTTTCTTT
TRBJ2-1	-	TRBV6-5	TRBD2	CASSPSGGPYYNEQFF	TGTGCCAGCAGTCCTAGCGGGGGGCCCTATTACAATGAGCAGTTCTTC
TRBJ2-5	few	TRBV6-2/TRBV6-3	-	CASSYSTSDGKETQYF	TGTGCCAGCAGTTACTCTACCTCGGACGGGAAAGAGACCCAGTACTTC
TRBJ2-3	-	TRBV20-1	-	CSAREAEMDFSSTDTQYF	TGCAGTGCTAGAGAAGCGGAGATGGACTTTTCTAGCACAGATACGCAGTATTTT
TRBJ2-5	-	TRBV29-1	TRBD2	CSVDLAGLETQYF	TGCAGCGTTGACCTAGCGGGGCTGGAGACCCAGTACTTC
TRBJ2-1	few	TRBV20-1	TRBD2	CSAHRLAGGPYNEQFF	TGCAGTGCACACCGTCTAGCGGGGGGCCCCTACAATGAGCAGTTCTTC
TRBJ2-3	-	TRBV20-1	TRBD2	CSATLPELASDTQYF	TGCAGTGCTACCTTGCCGGAACTAGCGTCAGATACGCAGTATTTT
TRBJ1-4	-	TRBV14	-	CASSRNRPEERNEKLFF	TGTGCCAGCAGCCGAAACAGGCCGGAGGAAAGGAATGAAAAACTGTTTTTT
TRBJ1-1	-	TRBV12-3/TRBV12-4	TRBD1	CASSFYDGQGGEAFF	TGTGCCAGCAGTTTTTATGATGGACAGGGAGGTGAAGCTTTCTTT
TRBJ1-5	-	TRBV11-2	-	CASSLEGTGSAQHF	TGTGCCAGCAGCTTAGAGGGGACGGGGTCGGCCCAGCATTTT
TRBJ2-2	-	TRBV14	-	CASSQPRQDRNTGELFF	TGTGCCAGCAGCCAACCAAGACAGGATAGAAACACCGGGGAGCTGTTTTTT
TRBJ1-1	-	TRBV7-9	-	CASSIGSNSMNTEAFF	TGTGCCAGCAGCATAGGCAGCAACTCGATGAACACTGAAGCTTTCTTT
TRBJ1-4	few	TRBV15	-	CATSRDQAPGREKLFF	TGTGCCACCAGCAGAGATCAGGCCCCGGGACGAGAAAAACTGTTTTTT
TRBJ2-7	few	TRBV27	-	CASSSPMGQGAPHEQYF	TGTGCCAGCAGTTCCCCCATGGGTCAGGGAGCCCCCCACGAGCAGTACTTC
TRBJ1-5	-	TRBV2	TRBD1	CASRVDKQGPGSNQPQHF	TGTGCCAGCAGGGTCGACAAACAGGGGCCCGGGAGCAATCAGCCCCAGCATTTT
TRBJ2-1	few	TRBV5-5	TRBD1	CASSPLQGERKYEQFF	TGTGCCAGCAGCCCCCTACAGGGGGAGAGAAAGTATGAGCAGTTCTTC
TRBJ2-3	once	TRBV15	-	CATSREKLPDTDTQYF	TGTGCCACCAGCAGAGAAAAGCTACCCGACACAGATACGCAGTATTTT
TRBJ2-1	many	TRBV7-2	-	CASSLGLGPSNEQFF	TGTGCCAGCAGCTTAGGGCTGGGACCCAGCAATGAGCAGTTCTTC
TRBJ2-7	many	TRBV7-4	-	CASSLRLCEQYF	TGTGCCAGCAGCTTAAGGCTCTGCGAGCAGTACTTC
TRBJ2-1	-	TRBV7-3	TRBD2	CASSLIAGGIYNEQFF	TGTGCCAGCAGCTTAATAGCGGGAGGTATCTACAATGAGCAGTTCTTC
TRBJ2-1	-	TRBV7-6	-	CVSRDQGSSYNEQFF	TGTGTCAGCAGGGATCAGGGAAGTTCCTACAATGAGCAGTTCTTC
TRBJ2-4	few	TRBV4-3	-	CASSQDTKNIQYF	TGCGCCAGCAGCCAAGATACCAAAAACATTCAGTACTTC
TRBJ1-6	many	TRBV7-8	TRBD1	CASSFTGAYNSPLHF	TGTGCCAGCAGCTTTACAGGGGCCTATAATTCACCCCTCCACTTT
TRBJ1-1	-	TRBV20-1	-	CSARDWSGLNTEAFF	TGCAGTGCTAGAGATTGGTCGGGGCTGAACACTGAAGCTTTCTTT
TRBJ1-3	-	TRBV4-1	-	CASSQDSAGDGNTIYF	TGCGCCAGCAGCCAAGATAGCGCAGGGGACGGAAACACCATATATTTT
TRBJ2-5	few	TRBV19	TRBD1	CASSISPGQYQETQYF	TGTGCCAGTAGTATATCTCCGGGACAGTACCAAGAGACCCAGTACTTC
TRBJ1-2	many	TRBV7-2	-	CASSLGGLGAAPYYGYTF	TGTGCCAGCAGCTTAGGGGGTTTGGGGGCTGCCCCGTACTATGGCTACACCTTC
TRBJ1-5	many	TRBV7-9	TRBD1	CASSTGTVNQPQHF	TGTGCCAGCAGCACCGGGACAGTCAATCAGCCCCAGCATTTT
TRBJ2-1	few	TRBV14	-	CASSQDNYNEQFF	TGTGCCAGCAGCCAAGACAACTACAATGAGCAGTTCTTC
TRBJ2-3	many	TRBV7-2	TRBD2	CASSYSSGETDTQYF	TGTGCCAGCAGCTACTCGAGCGGGGAAACAGATACGCAGTATTTT
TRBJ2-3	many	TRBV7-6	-	CASSLKRVLSPSTDTQYF	TGTGCCAGCAGCTTAAAGCGCGTTCTAAGCCCTAGCACAGATACGCAGTATTTT
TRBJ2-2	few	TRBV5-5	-	CASSFPGGEELFF	TGTGCCAGCAGCTTTCCCGGGGGCGAGGAGCTGTTTTTT
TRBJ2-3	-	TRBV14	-	CASSLASGTGFTDTQYF	TGTGCCAGCAGCCTAGCCTCGGGAACAGGATTCACAGATACGCAGTATTTT